The 13 T cell receptor beta chains below were found in one sample sequenced in a study of blood T cell repertoires in COVID-19. The method was immunoSEQ multiplex PCR; TCRdb's version includes in-frame clones alone and lacks a portion of them. The table has about 480,000 clones, roughly 90% seen once. The sample was PBMCs or T cells enriched from blood (not recorded which). Receptors originate from a woman between 35 and 50 years old who had recovered from COVID-19.

The chain recombines TRBV7-2 with TRBJ2-5; TRBD1 might be the D (5 bases). CDR1 is SGHTA and CDR2 is FQGNSA in the germline V gene. The CDR3 covers 12 residues. V gave up 5 bases and J gave up 13 bases, with 17 bases separating them. CDR3: CASSLQVKGPYF. The CDR3 DNA reads as TGTGCCAGCAGCCTACAGGTTAAGGGTCCGTACTTC.

Ten or more counts support this clone. The chain is built from TRBV2 and TRBJ2-7; 7 bases map to TRBD1. The germline V gene encodes CDR1 SNHLY and CDR2 FYNNEI. The V and J ends lost 8 bases and 6 bases, in that order; junction bases with no gene match: 16. CDR3 length equals 15 residues. CDR3 sequence: CASSYEGTVFGEQYF. CDR3 DNA: TGTGCCAGCTCCTATGAAGGGACAGTTTTCGGCGAGCAGTACTTC.

This chain joins TRBV2 and TRBJ1-5; TRBD1 matches at 9 bases. V shed 5 bases and J 4 bases; nucleotides not matched to a gene: 3. Germline V gene lookup returns CDR1 SNHLY and CDR2 FYNNEI. This CDR3 region has 14 residues. CDR3 sequence reads: CASSRDRGNQPQHF. The CDR3 nucleotides read TGTGCCAGCAGTCGAGACAGGGGGAATCAGCCCCAGCATTTT.

The chain links TRBV27 to TRBJ1-5; perhaps TRBD1 as D (6 bases). Germline CDR1 reads MNHEY; CDR2 reads SMNVEV (reference sequence). This CDR3 comprises 15 residues. V was cut by 5 bases and J by 4 bases, with 15 bases left in between. The CDR3 is CASSPHPDSNQPQHF. CDR3 bases: TGTGCCAGCAGTCCACATCCGGACAGTAATCAGCCCCAGCATTTT.

This chain links TRBV18 with TRBJ1-2, with 7 bases aligning to TRBD1. Looked up from germline, CDR1 is KGHSH and CDR2 is LQKENI. Unmatched junction bases numbered 10, after V lost 3 bases and J lost 3 bases. The CDR3 is 16 residues long. Here the CDR3 DNA reads TGTGCCAGCTCACCCTTCGAGGAGGGGGCGGACTATGGCTACACCTTC. Its translation is CASSPFEEGADYGYTF.

J is TRBJ2-1 and V is TRBV6-2 or TRBV6-3; a possible D gene is TRBD2 (5 bases). This CDR3 region has 16 residues. Germline CDR1 is MNHEY and CDR2 is SVGEGT. V lost 2 bases and J 5 bases, leaving 16 bases between the germline ends. This chain's CDR3 is CASSYLWLAFHNEQFF. The CDR3 DNA follows: TGTGCCAGCAGTTACCTATGGCTAGCTTTCCACAATGAGCAGTTCTTC.

V is TRBV4-1 and J is TRBJ1-6; no clear D gene. The germline V gene has CDR1 MGHRA and CDR2 YSYEKL. Trimming left V 0 bases short and J 7 bases short, with 19 bases between. CDR3 length equals 18 residues. The CDR3 reads CASSQDRTDLSLNSPLHF. The CDR3 nucleotides read TGCGCCAGCAGCCAAGATCGAACAGACCTTTCTCTGAATTCACCCCTCCACTTT.

This clone was observed a handful of times. The CDR3 DNA follows: TGTGCCAGCAGCTCCCGCCCCCAAAGGGCGGGAAAGGCTGAAGCTTTCTTT. As protein: CASSSRPQRAGKAEAFF. V and J are TRBV14 and TRBJ1-1; unclear D gene. Trimming took 5 bases from V and 6 from J, leaving 25 bases between them. There are 17 residues in the CDR3. The germline gives CDR1 SGHDN, CDR2 FVKESK.

This chain uses TRBV19 with TRBJ1-4, with no clear D. The germline V gene encodes CDR1 LNHDA and CDR2 SQIVND (reference sequence). This CDR3 has 15 amino acids. V was cut by 5 bases and J by 0 bases, with 10 bases left in between. The CDR3 here is CASSLRQATNEKLFF. CDR3 nucleotides: TGTGCCAGTAGTCTTCGACAAGCAACTAATGAAAAACTGTTTTTT.

The chain links TRBV18 to TRBJ1-2; 7 bases map to TRBD1. Germline V gene data show CDR1 as KGHSH and CDR2 as LQKENI. The CDR3 spans 12 residues. The J segment lost 6 bases and the V segment lost 5 bases, leaving 3 bases of the junction unmatched. CDR3 sequence: CASSRGRDGYTF. CDR3 coding DNA: TGTGCCAGCTCAAGGGGGCGCGATGGCTACACCTTC.

This chain uses TRBV6-1 with TRBJ2-3; 11 positions agree with TRBD2. The V segment lost 3 bases and the J segment 3 bases; nucleotides outside the gene matches: 8. This CDR3 comprises 17 residues. Germline-derived CDR1 and CDR2 are MNHNS and SASEGT. CDR3 in amino acids: CASSDGSLAGGTDTQYF. CDR3 nucleotide sequence: TGTGCCAGCAGTGATGGGTCATTAGCGGGAGGGACAGATACGCAGTATTTT.

The V gene is TRBV3-1 (or the pseudogene TRBV3-2), the J gene TRBJ1-1; D is undetermined. V lost 4 bases, J lost 3 bases, and 27 bases lay in between. Germline CDR1 LGHDT, CDR2 YNNKEL (reference sequence). The CDR3 loop spans 19 amino acids. The CDR3 reads CASSPTASRGLTWDTEAFF. The CDR3 nucleotides are TGTGCCAGCAGCCCGACGGCAAGCCGAGGCCTTACATGGGACACTGAAGCTTTCTTT.

This rearrangement joins TRBV12-5 to TRBJ1-2, with TRBD1 identical over 8 bases. V lost 5 bases and J lost 4; bases outside the gene matches: 9. CDR1 and CDR2 (germline): LGHNT, FRNRAP. The CDR3 has 15 amino acids. Here the CDR3 reads CASGPISGGGYGYTF. For the CDR3, the DNA is TGTGCTAGTGGTCCGATATCAGGGGGCGGCTATGGCTACACCTTC.